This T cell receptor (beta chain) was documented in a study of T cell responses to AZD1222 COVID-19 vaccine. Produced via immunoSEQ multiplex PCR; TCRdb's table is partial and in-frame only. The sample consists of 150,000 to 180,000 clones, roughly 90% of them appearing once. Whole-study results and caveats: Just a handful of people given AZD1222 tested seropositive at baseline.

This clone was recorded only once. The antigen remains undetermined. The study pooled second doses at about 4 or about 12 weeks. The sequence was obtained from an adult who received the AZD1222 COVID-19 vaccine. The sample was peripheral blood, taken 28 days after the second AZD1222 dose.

The CDR3, as DNA: TGTGCCAGCAGTTTTGTCCCTGGGGAGCTGTTTTTT. It translates to CASSFVPGELFF. The chain uses TRBV27 and TRBJ2-2; D unclear. The CDR3 covers 12 residues. Germline-derived CDR1 and CDR2 are MNHEY and SMNVEV (reference sequence). Deletions cut 3 bases from V and 8 bases from J, with 7 bases between.